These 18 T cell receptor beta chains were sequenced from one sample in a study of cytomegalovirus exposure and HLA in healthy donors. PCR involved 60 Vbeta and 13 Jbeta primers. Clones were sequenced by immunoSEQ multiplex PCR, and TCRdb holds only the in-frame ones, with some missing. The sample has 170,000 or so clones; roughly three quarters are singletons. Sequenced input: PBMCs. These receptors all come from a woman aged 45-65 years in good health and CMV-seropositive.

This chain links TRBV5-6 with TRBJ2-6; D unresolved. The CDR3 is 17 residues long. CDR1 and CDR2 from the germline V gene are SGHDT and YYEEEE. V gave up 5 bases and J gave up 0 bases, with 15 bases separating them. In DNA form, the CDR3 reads TGTGCCAGCAGGCGTGGCTGGGCTAACTCTGGGGCCAACGTCCTGACTTTC. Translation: CASRRGWANSGANVLTF.

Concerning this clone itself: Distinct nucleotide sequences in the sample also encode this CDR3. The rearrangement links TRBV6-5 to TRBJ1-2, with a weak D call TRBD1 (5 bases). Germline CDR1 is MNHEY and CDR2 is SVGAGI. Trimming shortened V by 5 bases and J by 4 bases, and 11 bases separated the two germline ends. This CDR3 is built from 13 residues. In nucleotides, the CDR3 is TGTGCCAGCAGTCCCGACAGTCTCTATGGCTACACCTTC. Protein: CASSPDSLYGYTF.

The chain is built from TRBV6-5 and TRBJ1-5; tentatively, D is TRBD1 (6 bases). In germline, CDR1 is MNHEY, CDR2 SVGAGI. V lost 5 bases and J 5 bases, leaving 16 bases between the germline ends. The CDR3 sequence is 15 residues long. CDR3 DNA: TGTGCCAGCAGTGTTGAGGGGGGGTTATATCAGCCCCAGCATTTT. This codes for CASSVEGGLYQPQHF.

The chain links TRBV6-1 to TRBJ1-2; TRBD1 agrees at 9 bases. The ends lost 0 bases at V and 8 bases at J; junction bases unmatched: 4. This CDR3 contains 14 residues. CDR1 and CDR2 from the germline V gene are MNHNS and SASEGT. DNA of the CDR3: TGTGCCAGCAGTGAAGCGCGTGACAGGGGGGGCTACACCTTC. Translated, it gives CASSEARDRGGYTF.

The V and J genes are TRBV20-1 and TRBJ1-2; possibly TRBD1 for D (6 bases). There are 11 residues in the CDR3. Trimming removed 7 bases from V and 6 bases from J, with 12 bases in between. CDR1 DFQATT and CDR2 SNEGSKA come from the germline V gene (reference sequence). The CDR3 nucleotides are TGCAGTGTCACCCAGGGGAATGGCTACACCTTC. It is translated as CSVTQGNGYTF.

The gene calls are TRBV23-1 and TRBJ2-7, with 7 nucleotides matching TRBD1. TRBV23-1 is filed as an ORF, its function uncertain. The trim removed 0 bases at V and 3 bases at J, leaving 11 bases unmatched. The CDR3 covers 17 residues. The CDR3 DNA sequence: TGCGCCAGCAGTCAATCTAAATCCGAGGGACAGATCTACGAGCAGTACTTC. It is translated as CASSQSKSEGQIYEQYF.

The CDR3 DNA follows: TGTGCCATCAGGGACAGGGGCCAAGCTCAGACTGAAGCTTTCTTT. Translation gives CAIRDRGQAQTEAFF. The chain recombines TRBV10-3 with TRBJ1-1; 9 bases are a match to TRBD1. In germline, CDR1 is ENHRY, CDR2 SYGVKD. V was pared by 6 bases and J by 5 bases, with 10 bases of the junction left unmatched. The CDR3 is 15 residues long.

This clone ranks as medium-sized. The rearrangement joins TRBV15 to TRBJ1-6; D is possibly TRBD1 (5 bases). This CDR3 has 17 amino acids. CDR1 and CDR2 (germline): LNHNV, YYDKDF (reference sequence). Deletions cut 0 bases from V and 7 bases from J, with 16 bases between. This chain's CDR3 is CATSRDPGVRTNSPLHF. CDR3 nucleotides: TGTGCCACCAGCAGAGATCCGGGGGTAAGGACGAATTCACCCCTCCACTTT.

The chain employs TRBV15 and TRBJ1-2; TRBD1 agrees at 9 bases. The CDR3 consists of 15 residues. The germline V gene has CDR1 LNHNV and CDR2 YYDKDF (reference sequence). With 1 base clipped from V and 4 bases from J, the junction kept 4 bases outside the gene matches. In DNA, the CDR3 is TGTGCCACCAGCAGAGGAGGGACAGGGCTCTATGGCTACACCTTC. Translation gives CATSRGGTGLYGYTF.

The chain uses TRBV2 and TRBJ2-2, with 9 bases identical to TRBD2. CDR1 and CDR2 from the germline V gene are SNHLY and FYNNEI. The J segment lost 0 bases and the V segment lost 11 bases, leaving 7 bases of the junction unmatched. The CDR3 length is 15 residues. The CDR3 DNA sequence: TGTGCCGCCCGACTAGCGGAGACGAACACCGGGGAGCTGTTTTTT. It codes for CAARLAETNTGELFF.

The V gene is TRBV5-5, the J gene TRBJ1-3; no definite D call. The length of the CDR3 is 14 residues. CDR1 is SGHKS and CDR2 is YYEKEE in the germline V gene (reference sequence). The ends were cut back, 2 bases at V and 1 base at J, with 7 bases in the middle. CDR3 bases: TGTGCCAGCAGCTTCGCCAGATCTGGAAACACCATATATTTT. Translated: CASSFARSGNTIYF.

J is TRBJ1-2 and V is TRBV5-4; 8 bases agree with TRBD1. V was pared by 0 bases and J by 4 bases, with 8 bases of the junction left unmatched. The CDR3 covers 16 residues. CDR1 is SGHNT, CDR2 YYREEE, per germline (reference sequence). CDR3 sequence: CASSLAGQGKIYGYTF. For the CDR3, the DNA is TGTGCCAGCAGCTTGGCCGGACAGGGCAAGATCTATGGCTACACCTTC.

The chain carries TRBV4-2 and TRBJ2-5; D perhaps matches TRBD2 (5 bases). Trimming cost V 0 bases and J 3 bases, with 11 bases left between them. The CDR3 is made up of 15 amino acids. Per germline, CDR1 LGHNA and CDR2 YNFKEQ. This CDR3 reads CASSQDSSGKETQYF. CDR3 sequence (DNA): TGTGCCAGCAGCCAAGATTCAAGCGGAAAAGAGACCCAGTACTTC.

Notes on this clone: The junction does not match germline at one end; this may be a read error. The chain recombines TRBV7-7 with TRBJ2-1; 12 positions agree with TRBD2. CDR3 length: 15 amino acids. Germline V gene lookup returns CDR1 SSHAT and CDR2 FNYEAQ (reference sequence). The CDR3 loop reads CASSKLAGGPDEQFF. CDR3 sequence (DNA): TGTGCTAGCAGCAAGCTAGCGGGGGGGCCGGATGAGCAGTTCTTC.

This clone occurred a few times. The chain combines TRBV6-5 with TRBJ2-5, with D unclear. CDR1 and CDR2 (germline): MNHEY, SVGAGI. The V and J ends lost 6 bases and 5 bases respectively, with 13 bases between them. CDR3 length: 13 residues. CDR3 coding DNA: TGTGCCAGCAGCTCGCAAAGAGCGGAGACCCAGTACTTC. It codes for CASSSQRAETQYF.

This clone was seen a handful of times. Written as DNA, the CDR3 is TGTGCCACCAGCAGCGGCCGACAGGGGTGGACTGAAGCTTTCTTT. Translation: CATSSGRQGWTEAFF. The chain carries TRBV15 and TRBJ1-1; 8 nucleotides agree with TRBD1. Germline V gives CDR1 LNHNV, CDR2 YYDKDF (reference sequence). The CDR3 has 15 amino acids. V lost 3 bases, J lost 5 bases, and 8 bases stayed unmatched.

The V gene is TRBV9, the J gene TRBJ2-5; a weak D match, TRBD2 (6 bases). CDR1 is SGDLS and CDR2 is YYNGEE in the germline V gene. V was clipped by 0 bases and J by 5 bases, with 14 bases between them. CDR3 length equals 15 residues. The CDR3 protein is CASSVGEDTEETQYF. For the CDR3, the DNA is TGTGCCAGCAGCGTAGGGGAGGACACGGAGGAGACCCAGTACTTC.

This chain's CDR3 is CASSYSGGPYNEQFF. The CDR3 nucleotides read TGTGCCAGCAGCTATTCGGGGGGGCCCTACAATGAGCAGTTCTTC. The rearrangement uses TRBV7-8 and TRBJ2-1, with 8 bases aligning to TRBD2. CDR1 is SGHVS, CDR2 FQNEAQ, per germline. The CDR3 is 15 amino acids. After removal of 4 bases from V and 2 bases from J, the junction contained 4 bases not matched to a gene.